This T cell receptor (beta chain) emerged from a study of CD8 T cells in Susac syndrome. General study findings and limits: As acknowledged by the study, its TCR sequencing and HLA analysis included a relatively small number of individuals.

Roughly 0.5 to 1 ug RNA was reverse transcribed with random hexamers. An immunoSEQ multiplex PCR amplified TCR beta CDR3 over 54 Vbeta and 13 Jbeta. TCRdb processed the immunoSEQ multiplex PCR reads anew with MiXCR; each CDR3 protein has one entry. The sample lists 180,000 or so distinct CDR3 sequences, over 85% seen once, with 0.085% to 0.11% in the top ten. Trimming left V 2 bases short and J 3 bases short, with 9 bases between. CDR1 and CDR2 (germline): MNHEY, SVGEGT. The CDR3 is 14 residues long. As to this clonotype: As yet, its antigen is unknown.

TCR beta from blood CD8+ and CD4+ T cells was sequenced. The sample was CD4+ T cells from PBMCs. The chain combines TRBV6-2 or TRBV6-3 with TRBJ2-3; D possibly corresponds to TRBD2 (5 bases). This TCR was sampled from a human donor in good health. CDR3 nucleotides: TGTGCCAGCAGTTACCGCCGGACTACAGATACGCAGTATTTT. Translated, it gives CASSYRRTTDTQYF.